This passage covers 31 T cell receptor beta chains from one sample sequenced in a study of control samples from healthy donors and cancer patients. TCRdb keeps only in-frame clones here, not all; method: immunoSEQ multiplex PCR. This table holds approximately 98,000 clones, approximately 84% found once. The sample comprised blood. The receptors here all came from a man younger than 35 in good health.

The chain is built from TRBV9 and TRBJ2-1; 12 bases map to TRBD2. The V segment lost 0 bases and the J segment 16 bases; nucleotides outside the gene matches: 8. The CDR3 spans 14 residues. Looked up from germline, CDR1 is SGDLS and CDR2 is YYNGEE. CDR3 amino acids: CASSVGLAGGAGFF. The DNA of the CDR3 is TGTGCCAGCAGCGTAGGGCTAGCGGGGGGGGCCGGATTCTTC.

Here the CDR3 reads CASSAGLAGTLGTGELFF. The CDR3 DNA reads TGTGCCAGCAGTGCGGGGCTAGCGGGGACCCTAGGAACCGGGGAGCTGTTTTTT. The V gene is TRBV6-1, the J gene TRBJ2-2; 9 bases map to TRBD2. There are 18 residues in the CDR3. Germline V gene lookup returns CDR1 MNHNS and CDR2 SASEGT. V dropped 4 bases and J dropped 5; count of bases not matched to a gene: 14.

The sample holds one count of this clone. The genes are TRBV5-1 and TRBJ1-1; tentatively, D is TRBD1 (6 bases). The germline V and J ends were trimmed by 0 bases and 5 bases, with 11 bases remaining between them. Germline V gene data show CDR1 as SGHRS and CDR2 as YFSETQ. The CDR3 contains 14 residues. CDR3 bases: TGCGCCAGCAGCTTGGAGGCAGGGGCAACTGAAGCTTTCTTT. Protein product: CASSLEAGATEAFF.

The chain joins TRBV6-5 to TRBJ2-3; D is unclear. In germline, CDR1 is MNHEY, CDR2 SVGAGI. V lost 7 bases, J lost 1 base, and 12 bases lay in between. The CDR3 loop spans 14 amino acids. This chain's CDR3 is CASKTETRTDTQYF. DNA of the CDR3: TGTGCCAGCAAAACGGAGACGCGCACAGATACGCAGTATTTT.

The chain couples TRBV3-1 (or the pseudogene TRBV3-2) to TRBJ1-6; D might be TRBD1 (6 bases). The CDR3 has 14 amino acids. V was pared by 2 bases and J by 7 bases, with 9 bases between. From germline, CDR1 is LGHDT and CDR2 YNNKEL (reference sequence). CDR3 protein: CASSQTDRNSPLHF. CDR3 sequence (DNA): TGTGCCAGCAGCCAAACGGACAGAAATTCACCCCTCCACTTT.

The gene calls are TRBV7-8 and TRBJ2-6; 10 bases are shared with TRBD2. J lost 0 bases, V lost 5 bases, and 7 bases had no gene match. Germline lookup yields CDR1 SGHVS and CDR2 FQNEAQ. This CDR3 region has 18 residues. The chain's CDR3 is CASSLLAGGLSGANVLTF. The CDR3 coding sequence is TGTGCCAGCAGCCTCTTAGCGGGGGGACTCTCTGGGGCCAACGTCCTGACTTTC.

The CDR3 DNA sequence: TGTGCCAGCGCCATGGGACAGACGAACACTGAAGCTTTCTTT. Residues: CASAMGQTNTEAFF. The V and J genes are TRBV18 and TRBJ1-1; TRBD1 agrees at 7 bases. The CDR3 is 14 amino acids. V was clipped by 8 bases and J by 1 base; unmatched bases: 7. Germline V gene data show CDR1 as KGHSH and CDR2 as LQKENI.

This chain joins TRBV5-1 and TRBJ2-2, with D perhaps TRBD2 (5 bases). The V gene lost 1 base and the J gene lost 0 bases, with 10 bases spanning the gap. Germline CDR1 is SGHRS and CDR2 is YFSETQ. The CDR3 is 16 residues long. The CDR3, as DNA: TGCGCCAGCAGCTTGAATACTAGAGCGAACACCGGGGAGCTGTTTTTT. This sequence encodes CASSLNTRANTGELFF.

This CDR3 is CASSLDLDTDTQYF. CDR3 nucleotide sequence: TGTGCCAGCAGCTTGGACCTTGACACAGATACGCAGTATTTT. V is TRBV5-6 and J is TRBJ2-3, with D unresolved. Germline values: CDR1 SGHDT, CDR2 YYEEEE. This CDR3 is built from 14 residues. Trimming left V 0 bases short and J 2 bases short, with 7 bases between. The whole variable domain, filled in from reference TRBV5-6 and TRBJ2-3, reads DAGVTQSPTHLIKTRGQQVTLRCSPKSGHDTVSWYQQALGQGPQFIFQYYEEEERQRGNFPDRFSGHQFPNYSSELNVNALLLGDSALYLCASSLDLDTDTQYFGPGTRLTVL.

Here the CDR3 reads CASSFIGQGAPQTQYF. CDR3 DNA sequence: TGTGCCAGCAGCTTTATTGGACAGGGGGCCCCGCAAACCCAGTACTTC. The rearrangement links TRBV5-6 to TRBJ2-5; 11 nucleotides align to TRBD1. Germline values: CDR1 SGHDT, CDR2 YYEEEE. The CDR3 totals 16 residues. Trimming cost V 2 bases and J 8 bases; bases outside gene matches: 11.

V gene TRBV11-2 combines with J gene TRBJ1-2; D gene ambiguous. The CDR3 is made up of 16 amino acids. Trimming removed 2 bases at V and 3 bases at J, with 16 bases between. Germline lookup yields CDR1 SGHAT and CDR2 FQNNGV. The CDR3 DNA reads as TGTGCCAGCAGCTTACCCCGGGATGTCAACCACTATGGCTACACCTTC. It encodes CASSLPRDVNHYGYTF.

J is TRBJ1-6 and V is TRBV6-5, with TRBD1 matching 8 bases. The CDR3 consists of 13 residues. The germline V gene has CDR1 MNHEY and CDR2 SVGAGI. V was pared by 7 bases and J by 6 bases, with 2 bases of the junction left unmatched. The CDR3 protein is CASKDRANSPLHF. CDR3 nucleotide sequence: TGTGCCAGCAAGGACAGGGCTAATTCACCCCTCCACTTT.

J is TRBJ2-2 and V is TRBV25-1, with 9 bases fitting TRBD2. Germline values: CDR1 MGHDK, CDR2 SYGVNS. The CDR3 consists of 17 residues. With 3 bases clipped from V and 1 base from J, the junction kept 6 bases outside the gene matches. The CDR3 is CASSDPRLAENTGELFF. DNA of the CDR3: TGTGCCAGCAGTGATCCTCGACTAGCGGAGAACACCGGGGAGCTGTTTTTT.

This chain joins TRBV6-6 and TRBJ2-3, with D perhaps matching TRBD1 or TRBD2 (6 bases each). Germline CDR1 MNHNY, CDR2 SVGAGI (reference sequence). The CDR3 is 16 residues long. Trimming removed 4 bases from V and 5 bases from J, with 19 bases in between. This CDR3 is CASSLRRLGGGDTQYF. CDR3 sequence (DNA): TGTGCCAGCAGTTTACGTCGCTTGGGGGGCGGAGATACGCAGTATTTT.

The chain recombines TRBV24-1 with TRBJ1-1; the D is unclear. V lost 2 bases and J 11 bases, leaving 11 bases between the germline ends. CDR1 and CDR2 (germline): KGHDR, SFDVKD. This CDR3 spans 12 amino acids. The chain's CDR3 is CATSDSGRRAFF. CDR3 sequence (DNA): TGTGCCACCAGTGATTCCGGGAGAAGGGCTTTCTTT.

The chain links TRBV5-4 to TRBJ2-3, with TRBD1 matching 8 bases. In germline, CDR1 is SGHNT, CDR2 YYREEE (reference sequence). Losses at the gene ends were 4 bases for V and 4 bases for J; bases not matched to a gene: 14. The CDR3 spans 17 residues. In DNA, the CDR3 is TGTGCCAGCAGCCTGTATCGGGGTCAGGGGGCAGCAGATACGCAGTATTTT. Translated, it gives CASSLYRGQGAADTQYF.

CDR3 in DNA: TGTGCCAGCACGGGACAGGGAGGGGAAAAACTGTTTTTT. It codes for CASTGQGGEKLFF. The V call is TRBV19, the J call TRBJ1-4, with 9 nucleotides matching TRBD1. The ends lost 9 bases at V and 8 bases at J; junction bases unmatched: 7. Germline assignment: CDR1 LNHDA and CDR2 SQIVND (reference sequence). The CDR3 totals 13 residues.

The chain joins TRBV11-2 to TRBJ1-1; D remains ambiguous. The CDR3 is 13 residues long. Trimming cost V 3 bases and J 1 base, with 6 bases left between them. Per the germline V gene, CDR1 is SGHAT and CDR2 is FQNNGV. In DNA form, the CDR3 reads TGTGCCAGCAGCTTCGGTCAGAACACTGAAGCTTTCTTT. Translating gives CASSFGQNTEAFF.

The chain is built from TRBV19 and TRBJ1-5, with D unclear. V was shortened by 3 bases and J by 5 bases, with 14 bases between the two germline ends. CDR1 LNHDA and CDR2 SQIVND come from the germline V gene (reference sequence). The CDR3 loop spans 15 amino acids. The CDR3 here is CASSMAGITDQPQHF. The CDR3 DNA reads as TGTGCCAGTAGTATGGCGGGGATTACCGATCAGCCCCAGCATTTT.

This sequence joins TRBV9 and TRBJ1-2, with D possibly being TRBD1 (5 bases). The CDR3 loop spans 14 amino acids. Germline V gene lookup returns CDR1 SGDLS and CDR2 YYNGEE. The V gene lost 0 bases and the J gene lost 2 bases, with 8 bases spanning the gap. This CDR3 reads CASSVVAGNYGYTF. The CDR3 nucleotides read TGTGCCAGCAGCGTAGTAGCAGGGAACTATGGCTACACCTTC. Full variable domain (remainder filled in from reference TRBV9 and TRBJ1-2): DSGVTQTPKHLITATGQRVTLRCSPRSGDLSVYWYQQSLDQGLQFLIQYYNGEERAKGNILERFSAQQFPDLHSELNLSSLELGDSALYFCASSVVAGNYGYTFGSGTRLTVV.

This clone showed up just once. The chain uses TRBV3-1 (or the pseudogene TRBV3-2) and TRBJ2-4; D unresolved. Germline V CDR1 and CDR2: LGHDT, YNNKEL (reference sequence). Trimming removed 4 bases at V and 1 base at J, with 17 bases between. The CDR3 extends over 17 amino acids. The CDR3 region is CASSPPKTYLAKNIQYF. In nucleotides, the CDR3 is TGTGCCAGCAGCCCCCCAAAAACCTACCTGGCCAAAAACATTCAGTACTTC.

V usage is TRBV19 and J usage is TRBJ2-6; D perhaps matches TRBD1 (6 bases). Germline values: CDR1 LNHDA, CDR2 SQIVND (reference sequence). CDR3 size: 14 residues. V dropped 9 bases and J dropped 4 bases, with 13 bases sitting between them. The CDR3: CASGTGSGANVLTF. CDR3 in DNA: TGTGCCAGCGGCACAGGGTCGGGGGCCAACGTCCTGACTTTC. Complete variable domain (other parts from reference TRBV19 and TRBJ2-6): DGGITQSPKYLFRKEGQNVTLSCEQNLNHDAMYWYRQDPGQGLRLIYYSQIVNDFQKGDIAEGYSVSREKKESFPLTVTSAQKNPTAFYLCASGTGSGANVLTFGAGSRLTVL.

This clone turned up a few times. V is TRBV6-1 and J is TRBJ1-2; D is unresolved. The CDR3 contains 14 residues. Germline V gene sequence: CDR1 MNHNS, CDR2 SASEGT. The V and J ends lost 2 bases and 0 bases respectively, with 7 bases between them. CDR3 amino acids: CASSERATNYGYTF. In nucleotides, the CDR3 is TGTGCCAGCAGTGAACGGGCCACTAACTATGGCTACACCTTC.

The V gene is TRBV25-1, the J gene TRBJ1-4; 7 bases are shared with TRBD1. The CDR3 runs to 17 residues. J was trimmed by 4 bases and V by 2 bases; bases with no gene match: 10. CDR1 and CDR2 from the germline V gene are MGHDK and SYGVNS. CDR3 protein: CASSETEGARGNEKLFF. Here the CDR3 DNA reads TGTGCCAGCAGTGAAACGGAGGGGGCGCGGGGTAATGAAAAACTGTTTTTT.

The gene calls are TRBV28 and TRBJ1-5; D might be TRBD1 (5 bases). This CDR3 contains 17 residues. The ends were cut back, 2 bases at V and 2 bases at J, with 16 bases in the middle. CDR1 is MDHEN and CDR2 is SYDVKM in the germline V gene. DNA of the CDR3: TGTGCCAGCAGTTTAGGAGGACGGGGGTCCGGCAATCAGCCCCAGCATTTT. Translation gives CASSLGGRGSGNQPQHF.

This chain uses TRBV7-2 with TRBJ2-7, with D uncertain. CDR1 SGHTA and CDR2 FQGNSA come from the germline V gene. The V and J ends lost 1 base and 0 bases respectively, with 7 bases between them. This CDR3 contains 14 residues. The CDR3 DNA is TGTGCCAGCAGCTTAGTTCAGAGCTCCTACGAGCAGTACTTC. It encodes CASSLVQSSYEQYF. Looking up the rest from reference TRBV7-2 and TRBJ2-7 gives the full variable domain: GAGVSQSPSNKVTEKGKDVELRCDPISGHTALYWYRQSLGQGLEFLIYFQGNSAPDKSGLPSDRFSAERTGGSVSTLTIQRTQQEDSAVYLCASSLVQSSYEQYFGPGTRLTVT.

CDR3 DNA sequence: TGCGCCAGCATCATAGGAAGGGGAACGGGGACCCGAGGGGAGCCCCAGCATTTT. This encodes CASIIGRGTGTRGEPQHF. This chain joins TRBV5-1 and TRBJ1-5; perhaps TRBD1 as D (5 bases). V lost 6 bases, J lost 8 bases, and 30 bases lay in between. The CDR3 covers 18 residues. The germline V gene encodes CDR1 SGHRS and CDR2 YFSETQ.

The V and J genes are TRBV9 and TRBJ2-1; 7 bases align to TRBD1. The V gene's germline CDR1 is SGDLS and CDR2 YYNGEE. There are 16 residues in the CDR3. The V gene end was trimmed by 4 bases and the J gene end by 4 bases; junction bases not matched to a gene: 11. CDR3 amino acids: CASSNRQGKAYNEQFF. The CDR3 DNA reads TGTGCCAGCAGCAATAGACAGGGAAAAGCATACAATGAGCAGTTCTTC.

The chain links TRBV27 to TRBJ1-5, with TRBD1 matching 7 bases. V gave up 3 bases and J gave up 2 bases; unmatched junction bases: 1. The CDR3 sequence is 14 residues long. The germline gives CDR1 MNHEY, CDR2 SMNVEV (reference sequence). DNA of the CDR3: TGTGCCAGCAGTTTTCAGGGGGGCAATCAGCCCCAGCATTTT. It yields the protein CASSFQGGNQPQHF.

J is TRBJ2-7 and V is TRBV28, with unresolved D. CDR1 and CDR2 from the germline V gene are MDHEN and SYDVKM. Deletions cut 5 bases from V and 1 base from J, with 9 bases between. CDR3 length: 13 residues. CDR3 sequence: CASSHGPSYEQYF. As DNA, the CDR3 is TGTGCCAGCAGTCATGGACCTTCCTACGAGCAGTACTTC.

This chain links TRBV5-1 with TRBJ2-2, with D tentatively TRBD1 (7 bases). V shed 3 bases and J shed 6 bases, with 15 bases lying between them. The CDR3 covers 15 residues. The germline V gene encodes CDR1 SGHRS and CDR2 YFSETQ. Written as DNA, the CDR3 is TGCGCCAGCAGCTCGGGACAGCTAGCGTCCGGGGAGCTGTTTTTT. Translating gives CASSSGQLASGELFF.